The next 14 T cell receptor beta chains were all read from a single sample in a study of T cells in Graves' hyperthyroidism and ophthalmopathy. From RNA transcripts, TCR beta CDR3 regions were amplified. The HTBI primer set was used in a first-round RT-PCR of the TCR CDR3. TCRdb itself ran the multiplex PCR reads through MiXCR, one entry per CDR3 protein. The top ten clones hold less than 25% of a sample with fewer than 500,000 distinct CDR3 sequences, 13% of them seen once. The sequencing input was blood. These receptors all come from a man between 25 and 39 years old with Graves' hyperthyroidism that later progressed to Graves' ophthalmopathy.

This clonotype was observed a handful of times. This CDR3 reads CASSVSGNTIYF. CDR3 coding DNA: TGTGCCAGCTCAGTCTCTGGAAACACCATATATTTT. The genes are TRBV18 and TRBJ1-3; D call uncertain. The CDR3 is 12 residues long. Germline V gene data show CDR1 as KGHSH and CDR2 as LQKENI. V gave up 5 bases and J gave up 0 bases, with 2 bases separating them.

The chain uses TRBV12-3 or TRBV12-4 and TRBJ1-1; D is possibly TRBD1 (6 bases). V was clipped by 3 bases and J by 5 bases, with 16 bases between them. The CDR3 runs 15 residues. CDR3 loop: CASSLNEGGLTEAFF. The CDR3 bases are TGTGCCAGCAGTTTGAACGAGGGGGGGTTGACTGAAGCTTTCTTT.

Ten or more counts support this clonotype. V and J are TRBV20-1 and TRBJ1-1, with 7 bases fitting TRBD1. The J segment lost 8 bases and the V segment lost 1 base, leaving 1 base of the junction unmatched. This CDR3 has 11 residues. The germline gives CDR1 DFQATT, CDR2 SNEGSKA (reference sequence). The CDR3 here is CSARATGEAFF. The CDR3 DNA reads as TGCAGTGCTAGAGCGACAGGGGAAGCTTTCTTT.

V is TRBV7-9 and J is TRBJ1-1, with D perhaps matching TRBD1 (5 bases). Germline loops: CDR1 SEHNR, CDR2 FQNEAQ (reference sequence). This CDR3 has 14 residues. Trimming stripped 3 bases from V and 0 bases from J, with 8 bases between. The chain's CDR3 is CASSFQGLNTEAFF. The CDR3 DNA reads as TGTGCCAGCAGCTTTCAGGGCCTGAACACTGAAGCTTTCTTT.

The CDR3 spells CASSLPRGEGRNTGELFF. Written as DNA, the CDR3 is TGTGCCAGCAGCTTGCCACGAGGGGAAGGGAGGAACACCGGGGAGCTGTTTTTT. This chain links TRBV5-5 with TRBJ2-2; D possibly matches TRBD1 or TRBD2 (5 bases each). Germline CDR1 reads SGHKS; CDR2 reads YYEKEE (reference sequence). Trimming left V 1 base short and J 1 base short, with 17 bases between. This CDR3 contains 18 residues.

This clonotype was seen many times. The CDR3 protein is CASTTGSMNTEAFF. In DNA form, the CDR3 reads TGTGCCAGCACTACCGGCAGTATGAACACTGAAGCTTTCTTT. The chain is built from TRBV28 and TRBJ1-1; D not resolved. The germline V and J ends were trimmed by 7 bases and 0 bases, with 12 bases remaining between them. The CDR3 contains 14 residues. The V gene's germline CDR1 is MDHEN and CDR2 SYDVKM.

A few counts support this clonotype. This chain joins TRBV13 and TRBJ1-3; TRBD1 is a possible D gene (6 bases). This CDR3 has 15 amino acids. Trimming took off 6 bases at V and 5 bases at J, with 17 bases between the two ends. Germline CDR1 is PRHDT and CDR2 is FYEKMQ (reference sequence). The CDR3 sequence is CASRPRTVSRNTIYF. CDR3 nucleotides: TGTGCCAGCAGACCCCGGACAGTTAGTCGAAACACCATATATTTT.

In its sample, this clonotype was seen many times. This chain connects TRBV28 to TRBJ2-3, with D possibly being TRBD2 (6 bases). The CDR3 extends over 17 amino acids. V was pared by 2 bases and J by 2 bases, with 17 bases between. CDR1 and CDR2 (germline): MDHEN, SYDVKM. DNA of the CDR3: TGTGCCAGCAGTTTAGGGGGTCCGGGGGTGTTCACAGATACGCAGTATTTT. Translating it yields CASSLGGPGVFTDTQYF.

This clonotype was recorded at least ten times. This sequence joins TRBV18 and TRBJ2-7; 9 nucleotides agree with TRBD1. CDR1 is KGHSH, CDR2 LQKENI, per germline. This CDR3 spans 15 amino acids. The junction had 5 bases not matched to a gene; V was cut back by 3 bases and J by 2 bases. This CDR3 reads CASSPPGQGTYEQYF. The DNA of the CDR3 is TGTGCCAGCTCACCCCCGGGACAGGGAACCTACGAGCAGTACTTC.

The genes are TRBV20-1 and TRBJ2-2, with D perhaps matching TRBD1 or TRBD2 (7 bases each). CDR1 is DFQATT, CDR2 SNEGSKA, per germline (reference sequence). The CDR3 is 14 residues long. The germline V and J ends were trimmed by 3 bases and 7 bases, with 15 bases remaining between them. CDR3 residues: CSARLGGGFGELFF. The CDR3 nucleotides are TGCAGTGCTAGGCTGGGAGGGGGCTTCGGGGAGCTGTTTTTT.

The chain links TRBV12-3 or TRBV12-4 to TRBJ1-4; 10 bases agree with TRBD1. The trim removed 7 bases at V and 5 bases at J, leaving 4 bases unmatched. The CDR3 is 14 amino acids. This chain's CDR3 is CASNDRGLNEKLFF. As DNA, the CDR3 is TGTGCCAGCAATGACAGGGGGCTCAATGAAAAACTGTTTTTT.

This clonotype was detected ten times or more. V usage is TRBV6-2 or TRBV6-3 and J usage is TRBJ1-5, with 8 positions matching TRBD1. V lost 6 bases, J lost 4 bases, and 5 bases stayed unmatched. This CDR3 is built from 14 residues. CDR1 is MNHEY, CDR2 SVGEGT, per germline. The CDR3 protein is CASRDRGLNQPQHF. CDR3 coding DNA: TGTGCCAGCAGAGACAGGGGTCTTAATCAGCCCCAGCATTTT.

This clonotype was seen at least ten times. V and J are TRBV5-1 and TRBJ2-5; 11 bases fit TRBD2. CDR1 is SGHRS, CDR2 YFSETQ, per germline. Trimming at V came to 7 bases and at J to 1 base, leaving 6 bases not matched to a gene. This CDR3 is built from 15 residues. The CDR3 loop is CASGASGRSQETQYF. The CDR3 region has the DNA TGCGCCAGCGGGGCTAGCGGGAGGTCCCAAGAGACCCAGTACTTC.

This clonotype has a handful of counts. The V call is TRBV15, the J call TRBJ1-5; a weak D match, TRBD1 (6 bases). Germline-derived CDR1 and CDR2 are LNHNV and YYDKDF (reference sequence). The CDR3 covers 13 residues. Trimming pared 2 bases from V and 6 bases from J, leaving 8 bases between. The CDR3 DNA follows: TGTGCCACCAGCAGAACAGGGTTTCAGCCCCAGCATTTT. Its protein product is CATSRTGFQPQHF.